A selection of T cell receptor beta chains follows, all from one sample in a study of T cells after yellow fever vaccination. TCRdb reprocessed the 5' RACE reads via MiXCR and lists one record per CDR3 protein. The table shows some 560,000 distinct CDR3 sequences, with less than 20% occurring only once. The sample in question was PBMCs, obtained 4 to 6 days after the first yellow fever vaccination. The receptors originated from a man aged 18 to 29 who received the YFV17D yellow fever vaccine. Each CDR3 is given with its conserved first and last residue. D genes are given only for firm matches. Clone size is stated in some rows and not others, as once, few, many or a class when expanded.

clone_size	v_call	j_call	d_call	cdr3_aa	cdr3_nt
-	TRBV4-1	TRBJ2-2	-	CASSQPALNTGELFF	TGCGCCAGCAGCCAGCCCGCTTTGAACACCGGGGAGCTGTTTTTT
many	TRBV7-3	TRBJ2-1	TRBD2	CASSLSGGAYNEQFF	TGTGCCAGCAGCTTAAGTGGGGGGGCCTACAATGAGCAGTTCTTC
-	TRBV27	TRBJ2-3	TRBD2	CASSVNPSGGTQYF	TGTGCCAGCAGTGTCAATCCGAGCGGGGGGACGCAGTATTTT
few	TRBV4-1	TRBJ2-1	TRBD2	CASSPALAGGLNEQFF	TGCGCCAGCAGCCCAGCCCTAGCGGGGGGGCTCAATGAGCAGTTCTTC
once	TRBV28	TRBJ2-4	-	CASSLMAQGNIQYF	TGTGCCAGCAGTTTAATGGCCCAGGGAAACATTCAGTACTTC
few	TRBV7-9	TRBJ2-7	-	CASSLVGLPPAEQYF	TGTGCCAGCAGCTTAGTAGGACTTCCTCCGGCCGAGCAGTACTTC
-	TRBV12-3/TRBV12-4	TRBJ2-7	TRBD2	CASRRLAGGHEQYF	TGTGCCAGCAGGAGACTAGCGGGGGGCCACGAGCAGTACTTC
-	TRBV10-3	TRBJ2-3	TRBD2	CAISESLAGEFEDTQYF	TGTGCCATCAGTGAGTCTTTAGCGGGGGAGTTTGAAGATACGCAGTATTTT
-	TRBV20-1	TRBJ2-1	-	CTPVRGSRDNEQFF	TGCACTCCGGTGCGGGGTTCTAGAGACAATGAGCAGTTCTTC
many	TRBV20-1	TRBJ2-1	TRBD1	CSARASGQAYNEQFF	TGCAGTGCTAGAGCGTCGGGACAGGCTTACAATGAGCAGTTCTTC
-	TRBV7-8	TRBJ1-1	-	CASSSIRRKNTEAFF	TGTGCCAGCAGCTCAATAAGGCGCAAGAACACTGAAGCTTTCTTT
-	TRBV3-1	TRBJ2-5	-	CASSLNGNRETQYF	TGTGCCAGCAGCCTCAATGGGAATCGAGAGACCCAGTACTTC
-	TRBV19	TRBJ1-2	-	CASSRGDRLYGYTF	TGTGCCAGTAGTAGAGGAGACAGACTCTATGGCTACACCTTC
-	TRBV4-1	TRBJ2-5	TRBD2	CASSHQERGPGETQYF	TGCGCCAGCAGCCACCAGGAGCGGGGGCCGGGAGAGACCCAGTACTTC
-	TRBV6-5	TRBJ2-3	TRBD2	CASSYSWTSGGLTDTQYF	TGTGCCAGCAGTTATTCTTGGACTAGCGGGGGACTCACAGATACGCAGTATTTT
-	TRBV12-5	TRBJ1-5	-	CASGLGEQPQHF	TGTGCTAGTGGTTTAGGGGAGCAGCCCCAGCATTTT
-	TRBV24-1	TRBJ2-4	-	CATNGVPKNIQYF	TGTGCCACCAATGGGGTCCCCAAAAACATTCAGTACTTC
-	TRBV18	TRBJ2-3	-	CASSPQTATDTQYF	TGTGCCAGCTCACCACAGACAGCCACAGATACGCAGTATTTT
few	TRBV5-1	TRBJ2-4	-	CASSLSGIGDIQYF	TGCGCCAGCAGCTTGTCAGGGATCGGAGACATTCAGTACTTC
-	TRBV7-6	TRBJ2-3	TRBD1	CASSLAPGGQGIDTQYF	TGTGCCAGCAGCTTAGCGCCCGGGGGACAGGGGATCGATACGCAGTATTTT